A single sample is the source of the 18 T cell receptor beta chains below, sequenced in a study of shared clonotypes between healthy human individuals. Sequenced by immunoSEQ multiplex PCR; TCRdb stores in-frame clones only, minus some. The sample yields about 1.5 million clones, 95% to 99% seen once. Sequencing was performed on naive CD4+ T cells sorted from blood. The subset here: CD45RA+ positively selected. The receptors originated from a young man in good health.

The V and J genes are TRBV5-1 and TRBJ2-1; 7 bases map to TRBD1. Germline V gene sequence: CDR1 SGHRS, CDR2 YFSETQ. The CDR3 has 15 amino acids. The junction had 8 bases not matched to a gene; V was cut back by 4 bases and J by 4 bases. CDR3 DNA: TGCGCCAGCAGCCTCCGACAGGGCGGGTACAATGAGCAGTTCTTC. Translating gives CASSLRQGGYNEQFF.

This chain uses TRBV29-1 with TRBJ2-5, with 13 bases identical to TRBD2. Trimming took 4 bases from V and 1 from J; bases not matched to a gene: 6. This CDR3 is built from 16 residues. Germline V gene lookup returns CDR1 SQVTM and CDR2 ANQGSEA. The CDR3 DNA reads TGCAGCGTTGTTTGGGGACTAGCGGGACTCCAAGAGACCCAGTACTTC. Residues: CSVVWGLAGLQETQYF.

CDR3 bases: TGTGCCTGGAGTGTACTCGGAACCTACGAGCAGTACTTC. Amino acids: CAWSVLGTYEQYF. The chain is built from TRBV30 and TRBJ2-7; no definite D call. The CDR3 is 13 residues long. CDR1 GTSNPN and CDR2 SVGIG come from the germline V gene (reference sequence). The V end lost 0 bases, the J end lost 2 bases, and 8 bases lay between the germline ends.

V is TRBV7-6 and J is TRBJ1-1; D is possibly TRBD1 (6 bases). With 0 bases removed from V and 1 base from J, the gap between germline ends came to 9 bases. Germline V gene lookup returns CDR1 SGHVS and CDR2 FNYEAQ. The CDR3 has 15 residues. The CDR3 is CASSLAPGENTEAFF. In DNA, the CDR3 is TGTGCCAGCAGCTTAGCCCCAGGGGAGAACACTGAAGCTTTCTTT.

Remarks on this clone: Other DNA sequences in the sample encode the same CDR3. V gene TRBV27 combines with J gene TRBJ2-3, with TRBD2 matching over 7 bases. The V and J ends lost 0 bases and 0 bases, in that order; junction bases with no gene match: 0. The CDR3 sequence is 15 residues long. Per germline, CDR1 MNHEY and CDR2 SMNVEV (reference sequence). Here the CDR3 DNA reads TGTGCCAGCAGTTTATCTAGCGGGAGCACAGATACGCAGTATTTT. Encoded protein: CASSLSSGSTDTQYF.

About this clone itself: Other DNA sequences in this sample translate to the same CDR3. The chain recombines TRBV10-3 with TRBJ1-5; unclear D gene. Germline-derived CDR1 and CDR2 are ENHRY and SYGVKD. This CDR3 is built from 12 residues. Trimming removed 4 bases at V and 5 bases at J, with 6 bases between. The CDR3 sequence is CAISGSDQPQHF. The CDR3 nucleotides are TGTGCCATCAGTGGATCCGATCAGCCCCAGCATTTT.

Written as DNA, the CDR3 is TGTGCCAGCAAGTCACTAGCGGGAGGGACAGATACGCAGTATTTT. It encodes CASKSLAGGTDTQYF. This chain links TRBV7-9 with TRBJ2-3; TRBD2 agrees at 13 bases. CDR1 SEHNR and CDR2 FQNEAQ come from the germline V gene (reference sequence). The V and J ends lost 7 bases and 3 bases, in that order; junction bases with no gene match: 4. The CDR3 sequence is 15 residues long.

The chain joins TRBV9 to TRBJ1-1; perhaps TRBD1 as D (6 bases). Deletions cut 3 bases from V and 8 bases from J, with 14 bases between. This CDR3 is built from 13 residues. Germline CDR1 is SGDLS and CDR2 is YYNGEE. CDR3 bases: TGTGCCAGCAGCGCCTCGTTCAGGGGAGAAGCTTTCTTT. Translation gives CASSASFRGEAFF.

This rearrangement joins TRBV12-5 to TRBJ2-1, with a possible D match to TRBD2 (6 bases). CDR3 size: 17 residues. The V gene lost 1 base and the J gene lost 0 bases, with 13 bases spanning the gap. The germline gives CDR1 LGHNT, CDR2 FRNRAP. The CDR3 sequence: CASGLGVGGTSYNEQFF. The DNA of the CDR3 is TGTGCTAGTGGTTTGGGAGTCGGGGGAACCTCCTACAATGAGCAGTTCTTC.

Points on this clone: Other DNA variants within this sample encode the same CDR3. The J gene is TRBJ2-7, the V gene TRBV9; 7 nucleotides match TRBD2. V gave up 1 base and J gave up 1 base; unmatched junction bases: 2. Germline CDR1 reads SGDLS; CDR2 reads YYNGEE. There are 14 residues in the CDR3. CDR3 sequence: CASSVRGSSYEQYF. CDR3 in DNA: TGTGCCAGCAGCGTACGCGGGAGTTCCTACGAGCAGTACTTC. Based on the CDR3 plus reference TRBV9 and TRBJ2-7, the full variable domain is DSGVTQTPKHLITATGQRVTLRCSPRSGDLSVYWYQQSLDQGLQFLIQYYNGEERAKGNILERFSAQQFPDLHSELNLSSLELGDSALYFCASSVRGSSYEQYFGPGTRLTVT.

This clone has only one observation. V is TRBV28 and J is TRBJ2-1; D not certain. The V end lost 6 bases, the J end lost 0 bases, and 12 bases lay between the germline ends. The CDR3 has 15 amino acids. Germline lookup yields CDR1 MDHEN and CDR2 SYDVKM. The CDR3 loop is CASRNQANSYNEQFF. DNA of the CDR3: TGTGCCAGCAGGAATCAAGCAAACTCCTACAATGAGCAGTTCTTC.

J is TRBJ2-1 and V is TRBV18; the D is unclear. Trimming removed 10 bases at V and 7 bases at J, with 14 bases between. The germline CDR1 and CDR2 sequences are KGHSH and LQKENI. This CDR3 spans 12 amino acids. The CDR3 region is CATSSISNEQFF. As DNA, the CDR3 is TGTGCCACCTCGTCAATCTCGAATGAGCAGTTCTTC. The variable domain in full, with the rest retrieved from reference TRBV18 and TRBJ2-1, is NAGVMQNPRHLVRRRGQEARLRCSPMKGHSHVYWYRQLPEEGLKFMVYLQKENIIDESGMPKERFSAEFPKEGPSILRIQQVVRGDSAAYFCATSSISNEQFFGPGTRLTVL.

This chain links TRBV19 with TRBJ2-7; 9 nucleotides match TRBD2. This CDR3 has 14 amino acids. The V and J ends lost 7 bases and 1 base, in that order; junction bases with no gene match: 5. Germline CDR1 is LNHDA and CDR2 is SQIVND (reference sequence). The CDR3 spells CASTRTSESYEQYF. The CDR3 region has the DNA TGTGCCAGTACCAGGACTAGCGAGTCCTACGAGCAGTACTTC.

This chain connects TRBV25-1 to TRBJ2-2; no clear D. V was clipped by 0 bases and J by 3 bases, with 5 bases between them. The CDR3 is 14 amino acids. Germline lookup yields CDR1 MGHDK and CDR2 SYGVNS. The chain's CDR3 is CASSEYPHTGELFF. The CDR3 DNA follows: TGTGCCAGCAGTGAATATCCTCACACCGGGGAGCTGTTTTTT. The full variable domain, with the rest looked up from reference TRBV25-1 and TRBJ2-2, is EADIYQTPRYLVIGTGKKITLECSQTMGHDKMYWYQQDPGMELHLIHYSYGVNSTEKGDLSSESTVSRIRTEHFPLTLESARPSHTSQYLCASSEYPHTGELFFGEGSRLTVL.

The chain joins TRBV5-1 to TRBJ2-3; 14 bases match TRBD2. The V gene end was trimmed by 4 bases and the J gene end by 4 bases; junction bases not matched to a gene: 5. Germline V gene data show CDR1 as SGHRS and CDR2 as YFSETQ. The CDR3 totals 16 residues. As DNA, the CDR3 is TGCGCCAGCAGCCGCGGGACTAGCGGGAGCCCAGATACGCAGTATTTT. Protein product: CASSRGTSGSPDTQYF.

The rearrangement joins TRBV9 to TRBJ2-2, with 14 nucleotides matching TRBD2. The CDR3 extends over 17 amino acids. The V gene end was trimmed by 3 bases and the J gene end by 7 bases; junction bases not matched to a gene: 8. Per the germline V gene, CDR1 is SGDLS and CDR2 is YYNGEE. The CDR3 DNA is TGTGCCAGCAGCGAGACCGGGACTAGCGGGAGAATCGGGGAGCTGTTTTTT. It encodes CASSETGTSGRIGELFF.

CDR3 coding DNA: TGTGCCAGCAGTGAAATACAGAGAGGCTACACCTTC. Its protein product is CASSEIQRGYTF. V and J are TRBV2 and TRBJ1-2; D is unresolved. V lost 2 bases and J 8 bases, leaving 9 bases between the germline ends. This CDR3 has 12 residues. Per germline, CDR1 SNHLY and CDR2 FYNNEI.

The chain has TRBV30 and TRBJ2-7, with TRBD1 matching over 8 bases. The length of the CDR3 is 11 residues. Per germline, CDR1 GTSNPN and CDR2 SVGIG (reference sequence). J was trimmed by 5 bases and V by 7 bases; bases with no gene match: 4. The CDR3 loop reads CAFSDRDEQYF. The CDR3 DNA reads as TGTGCCTTCTCGGACAGGGACGAGCAGTACTTC.